This record concerns one T cell receptor (beta chain) sequence. Some clones are missing from TCRdb's copy, which holds only in-frame ones; the method was immunoSEQ multiplex PCR. The table records about 98,000 clones, approximately 93% of them present only once. This sample was included in a study of OX40 agonist ivuxolimab in advanced cancers. Germline CDR1 SGHAT, CDR2 FQNNGV. This CDR3 is built from 14 residues. With 3 bases removed from V and 7 bases from J, the gap between germline ends came to 15 bases. The rearrangement links TRBV11-2 to TRBJ1-2, with D maybe TRBD1 (5 bases). This TCR came from an adult with an advanced solid tumor such as melanoma, head and neck, liver or kidney cancer. Source: CD4+ or CD8+ T cells sorted from blood, taken in a trial of the OX40 agonist ivuxolimab. This CDR3 reads CASSFISGLSGYTF. CDR3 DNA sequence: TGTGCCAGCAGCTTTATTTCAGGGTTAAGTGGCTACACCTTC. Looking up the rest from reference TRBV11-2 and TRBJ1-2 gives the full variable domain: EAGVAQSPRYKIIEKRQSVAFWCNPISGHATLYWYQQILGQGPKLLIQFQNNGVVDDSQLPKDRFSAERLKGVDSTLKIQPAKLEDSAVYLCASSFISGLSGYTFGSGTRLTVV.